The rows below give T cell receptor beta chains drawn from one sample of a study of cytomegalovirus exposure and HLA in healthy donors. TCRdb keeps only in-frame clones here, not all; method: immunoSEQ multiplex PCR. The data contain about 100,000 clones, more than 60% of them seen just once; the ten biggest clones take up about 4.3%. The material sequenced was PBMCs. These receptors were collected from a woman younger than 30 in good health and CMV-seropositive. CDR3s include the opening cysteine and the closing phenylalanine or tryptophan. The D gene is left open where the match is weak. Only part of the rows carry a size: once, few, many, or a class if the clone is expanded.

j_gene: TRBJ2-3; abundance: -; d_gene: TRBD2; v_gene: TRBV5-1; CDR3aa: CASSWAGGGTDTQYF; CDR3nt: TGCGCCAGCAGCTGGGCGGGAGGCGGCACAGATACGCAGTATTTT
j_gene: TRBJ2-1; abundance: -; d_gene: TRBD2; v_gene: TRBV7-9; CDR3aa: CASSSRTSESSYNEQFF; CDR3nt: TGTGCCAGCAGCTCGAGGACTAGCGAAAGCTCCTACAATGAGCAGTTCTTC
j_gene: TRBJ1-5; abundance: -; d_gene: -; v_gene: TRBV4-2; CDR3aa: CASSQAHTGYNQPQHF; CDR3nt: TGTGCCAGCAGCCAAGCGCACACAGGGTACAATCAGCCCCAGCATTTT
j_gene: TRBJ1-1; abundance: -; d_gene: -; v_gene: TRBV11-2; CDR3aa: CASSLGVSGVRAFF; CDR3nt: TGTGCCAGCAGCTTAGGTGTGTCAGGGGTGCGGGCTTTCTTT
j_gene: TRBJ2-1; abundance: once; d_gene: -; v_gene: TRBV27; CDR3aa: CASSLGGSARFF; CDR3nt: TGTGCCAGCAGTTTGGGGGGATCTGCGCGGTTCTTC
j_gene: TRBJ2-3; abundance: -; d_gene: TRBD1; v_gene: TRBV2; CDR3aa: CASSKDRSGTDTQYF; CDR3nt: TGTGCCAGCAGCAAGGACAGGTCGGGCACAGATACGCAGTATTTT
j_gene: TRBJ2-6; abundance: once; d_gene: -; v_gene: TRBV7-3; CDR3aa: CASSLSGVSGANVLTF; CDR3nt: TGTGCCAGCAGCTTATCGGGGGTGTCTGGGGCCAACGTCCTGACTTTC
j_gene: TRBJ2-3; abundance: -; d_gene: TRBD2; v_gene: TRBV5-4; CDR3aa: CASRPPGLATDTQYF; CDR3nt: TGTGCCAGCAGGCCACCCGGACTAGCCACAGATACGCAGTATTTT
j_gene: TRBJ2-5; abundance: -; d_gene: -; v_gene: TRBV7-9; CDR3aa: CASSFIAGMETQYF; CDR3nt: TGTGCCAGCAGCTTTATCGCGGGAATGGAGACCCAGTACTTC
j_gene: TRBJ2-7; abundance: -; d_gene: TRBD1; v_gene: TRBV19; CDR3aa: CASSIAPGQGKYEQYF; CDR3nt: TGTGCCAGTAGTATCGCCCCGGGACAGGGGAAGTACGAGCAGTACTTC
j_gene: TRBJ1-5; abundance: -; d_gene: -; v_gene: TRBV7-9; CDR3aa: CASSPADQPQHF; CDR3nt: TGTGCCAGCAGCCCCGCGGATCAGCCCCAGCATTTT
j_gene: TRBJ2-6; abundance: -; d_gene: TRBD1; v_gene: TRBV25-1; CDR3aa: CASSEPPGTGAGANVLTF; CDR3nt: TGTGCCAGCAGTGAGCCCCCCGGGACAGGGGCTGGGGCCAACGTCCTGACTTTC
j_gene: TRBJ1-2; abundance: -; d_gene: TRBD1; v_gene: TRBV6-1; CDR3aa: CASSDYRGEVDYGYTF; CDR3nt: TGTGCCAGCAGTGATTACAGGGGGGAAGTTGACTATGGCTACACCTTC
j_gene: TRBJ1-1; abundance: -; d_gene: -; v_gene: TRBV28; CDR3aa: CASSTDTLMNTEAFF; CDR3nt: TGTGCCAGCAGTACGGACACTCTTATGAACACTGAAGCTTTCTTT
j_gene: TRBJ1-3; abundance: -; d_gene: -; v_gene: TRBV13; CDR3aa: CASSVRGSGNTIYF; CDR3nt: TGTGCCAGCAGCGTCCGGGGCTCTGGAAACACCATATATTTT
j_gene: TRBJ1-1; abundance: -; d_gene: TRBD1; v_gene: TRBV4-2; CDR3aa: CASSRQGGTEAFF; CDR3nt: TGTGCCAGCAGCAGACAGGGGGGCACTGAAGCTTTCTTT
j_gene: TRBJ2-2; abundance: -; d_gene: TRBD2; v_gene: TRBV4-3; CDR3aa: CASSNLPEGRADGELFF; CDR3nt: TGCGCCAGCAGCAACCTCCCGGAGGGGAGGGCCGACGGGGAGCTGTTTTTT
j_gene: TRBJ1-4; abundance: -; d_gene: -; v_gene: TRBV2; CDR3aa: CASSDNWGENEKLFF; CDR3nt: TGTGCCAGCAGTGATAATTGGGGCGAGAATGAAAAACTGTTTTTT
j_gene: TRBJ2-5; abundance: -; d_gene: TRBD2; v_gene: TRBV2; CDR3aa: CASPELAGGPSETQYF; CDR3nt: TGTGCCAGCCCGGAACTAGCGGGAGGGCCCTCGGAGACCCAGTACTTC
j_gene: TRBJ2-7; abundance: -; d_gene: TRBD2; v_gene: TRBV6-4; CDR3aa: CASSELAGVGEQYF; CDR3nt: TGTGCCAGCAGTGAACTAGCGGGAGTAGGCGAGCAGTACTTC
j_gene: TRBJ2-2; abundance: -; d_gene: -; v_gene: TRBV2; CDR3aa: CASSEEGGRTGELFF; CDR3nt: TGTGCCAGCAGTGAAGAAGGGGGACGCACCGGGGAGCTGTTTTTT
j_gene: TRBJ1-1; abundance: -; d_gene: -; v_gene: TRBV18; CDR3aa: CASSSSGESAFF; CDR3nt: TGTGCCAGCTCCTCCAGCGGGGAATCGGCTTTCTTT
j_gene: TRBJ1-1; abundance: -; d_gene: TRBD1; v_gene: TRBV30; CDR3aa: CAWSVLGMMGQGEMNTEAFF; CDR3nt: TGTGCCTGGAGTGTACTTGGGATGATGGGACAGGGAGAGATGAACACTGAAGCTTTCTTT
j_gene: TRBJ2-4; abundance: -; d_gene: -; v_gene: TRBV6-8; CDR3aa: CASSYKRIAKNIQYF; CDR3nt: TGTGCCAGCAGTTACAAGAGGATAGCCAAAAACATTCAGTACTTC
j_gene: TRBJ1-2; abundance: -; d_gene: -; v_gene: TRBV29-1; CDR3aa: CSVTGHYYGYTF; CDR3nt: TGCAGCGTGACTGGACACTACTATGGCTACACCTTC
j_gene: TRBJ2-3; abundance: -; d_gene: -; v_gene: TRBV19; CDR3aa: CASRTTGSPSTDTQYF; CDR3nt: TGTGCCAGTAGAACAACAGGGTCACCTAGCACAGATACGCAGTATTTT
j_gene: TRBJ1-5; abundance: -; d_gene: -; v_gene: TRBV27; CDR3aa: CASSLGGVSDPQHF; CDR3nt: TGTGCCAGCAGTTTAGGCGGCGTATCAGACCCTCAGCATTTT
j_gene: TRBJ1-1; abundance: -; d_gene: -; v_gene: TRBV10-3; CDR3aa: CAISESGEGETEAFF; CDR3nt: TGTGCCATCAGTGAGTCCGGGGAGGGGGAAACTGAAGCTTTCTTT
j_gene: TRBJ2-5; abundance: -; d_gene: TRBD2; v_gene: TRBV7-9; CDR3aa: CASSQLAEETQYF; CDR3nt: TGTGCCAGCAGTCAACTAGCGGAAGAGACCCAGTACTTC
j_gene: TRBJ2-7; abundance: once; d_gene: -; v_gene: TRBV5-5; CDR3aa: CASSRGAGSYEQYF; CDR3nt: TGTGCCAGCAGCCGGGGGGCCGGCTCCTACGAGCAGTACTTC
j_gene: TRBJ2-7; abundance: few; d_gene: -; v_gene: TRBV6-6; CDR3aa: CASSYRGYEQYF; CDR3nt: TGTGCCAGCAGTTACAGGGGATACGAGCAGTACTTC
j_gene: TRBJ2-1; abundance: -; d_gene: TRBD1; v_gene: TRBV30; CDR3aa: CAWKLTGSGSYNEQFF; CDR3nt: TGTGCCTGGAAACTGACAGGGTCAGGCTCCTACAATGAGCAGTTCTTC
j_gene: TRBJ2-5; abundance: -; d_gene: -; v_gene: TRBV5-6; CDR3aa: CASSQSGHLETQYF; CDR3nt: TGTGCCAGCAGTCAGAGCGGGCACCTTGAGACCCAGTACTTC
j_gene: TRBJ2-5; abundance: -; d_gene: TRBD1; v_gene: TRBV5-6; CDR3aa: CASSRGTGVRETQYF; CDR3nt: TGTGCCAGCAGCCGCGGGACAGGGGTTAGGGAGACCCAGTACTTC
j_gene: TRBJ2-1; abundance: -; d_gene: -; v_gene: TRBV15; CDR3aa: CATSRGGFSGRPPDNEQFF; CDR3nt: TGTGCCACCAGCAGAGGAGGGTTCAGCGGAAGACCACCTGACAATGAGCAGTTCTTC
j_gene: TRBJ2-5; abundance: few; d_gene: -; v_gene: TRBV7-8; CDR3aa: CASRAGFQETQYF; CDR3nt: TGTGCCAGCAGGGCGGGGTTCCAGGAGACCCAGTACTTC
j_gene: TRBJ2-3; abundance: -; d_gene: TRBD1; v_gene: TRBV11-3; CDR3aa: CASSLVPGGADTQYF; CDR3nt: TGTGCCAGCAGCTTAGTCCCAGGGGGCGCAGATACGCAGTATTTT
j_gene: TRBJ1-1; abundance: few; d_gene: -; v_gene: TRBV5-1; CDR3aa: CASSLVGAANTEAFF; CDR3nt: TGCGCCAGCAGCTTGGTGGGGGCCGCGAACACTGAAGCTTTCTTT
j_gene: TRBJ2-7; abundance: once; d_gene: TRBD1; v_gene: TRBV27; CDR3aa: CASRGQGPYEQYF; CDR3nt: TGTGCCAGCAGGGGACAGGGTCCCTACGAGCAGTACTTC
j_gene: TRBJ2-3; abundance: -; d_gene: -; v_gene: TRBV5-8; CDR3aa: CASTRRLVGPDTQYF; CDR3nt: TGTGCCAGCACCCGAAGACTTGTAGGTCCAGATACGCAGTATTTT
j_gene: TRBJ2-3; abundance: few; d_gene: -; v_gene: TRBV27; CDR3aa: CASRPGTITDTQYF; CDR3nt: TGTGCCAGCAGACCGGGAACTATCACAGATACGCAGTATTTT
j_gene: TRBJ1-1; abundance: few; d_gene: -; v_gene: TRBV19; CDR3aa: CASRSGDTEAFF; CDR3nt: TGTGCCAGTAGGTCGGGGGACACTGAAGCTTTCTTT
j_gene: TRBJ2-7; abundance: once; d_gene: -; v_gene: TRBV6-5; CDR3aa: CASSYPLSEEQYF; CDR3nt: TGTGCCAGCAGTTACCCCCTGAGCGAGGAGCAGTACTTC
j_gene: TRBJ2-7; abundance: -; d_gene: TRBD2; v_gene: TRBV7-6; CDR3aa: CASSLGTSGSYEQYF; CDR3nt: TGTGCCAGCAGCTTAGGGACTAGCGGGAGCTACGAGCAGTACTTC
j_gene: TRBJ2-7; abundance: -; d_gene: -; v_gene: TRBV29-1; CDR3aa: CSVAGAGPWGQYF; CDR3nt: TGCAGCGTAGCCGGTGCGGGACCATGGGGGCAGTACTTC
j_gene: TRBJ2-1; abundance: -; d_gene: TRBD1; v_gene: TRBV5-1; CDR3aa: CASSLGQGSYNEQFF; CDR3nt: TGCGCCAGCAGCTTGGGACAGGGTTCCTACAATGAGCAGTTCTTC
j_gene: TRBJ2-7; abundance: -; d_gene: TRBD2; v_gene: TRBV4-1; CDR3aa: CASSQDASGSYEQYF; CDR3nt: TGCGCCAGCAGCCAAGATGCTAGCGGGAGCTACGAGCAGTACTTC
j_gene: TRBJ2-5; abundance: -; d_gene: TRBD2; v_gene: TRBV10-3; CDR3aa: CAISGASGSYFEETQYF; CDR3nt: TGTGCCATCAGTGGGGCTAGCGGGAGCTATTTTGAGGAGACCCAGTACTTC
j_gene: TRBJ2-7; abundance: -; d_gene: TRBD1; v_gene: TRBV5-6; CDR3aa: CASSWDRVISYEQYF; CDR3nt: TGTGCCAGCAGCTGGGACAGGGTTATTTCCTACGAGCAGTACTTC
j_gene: TRBJ1-1; abundance: -; d_gene: -; v_gene: TRBV7-6; CDR3aa: CASSLVDSLNTEAFF; CDR3nt: TGTGCCAGCAGCTTAGTGGACAGTTTGAACACTGAAGCTTTCTTT
j_gene: TRBJ2-7; abundance: -; d_gene: TRBD1; v_gene: TRBV27; CDR3aa: CASSQRDRGGYEQYF; CDR3nt: TGTGCCAGCAGCCAGAGGGACAGGGGGGGCTACGAGCAGTACTTC
j_gene: TRBJ2-7; abundance: -; d_gene: TRBD2; v_gene: TRBV5-1; CDR3aa: CASSFGTSGSYEQYF; CDR3nt: TGCGCCAGCAGCTTTGGGACTAGCGGGAGCTACGAGCAGTACTTC
j_gene: TRBJ1-2; abundance: few; d_gene: -; v_gene: TRBV5-4; CDR3aa: CASSLRAGDYGYTF; CDR3nt: TGTGCCAGCAGCTTGCGGGCAGGGGACTATGGCTACACCTTC
j_gene: TRBJ2-2; abundance: -; d_gene: TRBD2; v_gene: TRBV4-3; CDR3aa: CASRGGKNTGELFF; CDR3nt: TGCGCCAGCAGGGGGGGGAAGAACACCGGGGAGCTGTTTTTT